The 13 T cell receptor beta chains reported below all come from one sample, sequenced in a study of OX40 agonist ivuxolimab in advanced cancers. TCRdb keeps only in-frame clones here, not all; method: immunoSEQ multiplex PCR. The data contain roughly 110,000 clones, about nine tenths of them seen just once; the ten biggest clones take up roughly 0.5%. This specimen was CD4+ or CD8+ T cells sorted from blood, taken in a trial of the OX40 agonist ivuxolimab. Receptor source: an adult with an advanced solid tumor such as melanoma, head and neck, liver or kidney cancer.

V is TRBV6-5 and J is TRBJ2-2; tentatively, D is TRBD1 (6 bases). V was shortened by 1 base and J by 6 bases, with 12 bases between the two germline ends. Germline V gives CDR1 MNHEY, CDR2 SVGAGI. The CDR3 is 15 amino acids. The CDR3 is CASSYLGQFPGELFF. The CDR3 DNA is TGTGCCAGCAGTTACTTAGGACAGTTCCCCGGGGAGCTGTTTTTT.

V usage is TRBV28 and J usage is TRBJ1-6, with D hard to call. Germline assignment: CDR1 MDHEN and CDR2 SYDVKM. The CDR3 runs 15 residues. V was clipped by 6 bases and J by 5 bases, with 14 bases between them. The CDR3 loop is CASRPPLTNNSPLHF. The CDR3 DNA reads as TGTGCCAGCAGGCCCCCATTAACAAATAATTCACCCCTCCACTTT.

As DNA, the CDR3 is TGTGCCAGCAGAACAACAGGGGCCGTGCAAGAGACCCAGTACTTC. Encoded protein: CASRTTGAVQETQYF. The chain links TRBV5-8 to TRBJ2-5; 7 nucleotides agree with TRBD1. Looked up from germline, CDR1 is SGHTS and CDR2 is YDEGEE. CDR3 length equals 15 residues. V was pared by 5 bases and J by 2 bases, with 9 bases of the junction left unmatched.

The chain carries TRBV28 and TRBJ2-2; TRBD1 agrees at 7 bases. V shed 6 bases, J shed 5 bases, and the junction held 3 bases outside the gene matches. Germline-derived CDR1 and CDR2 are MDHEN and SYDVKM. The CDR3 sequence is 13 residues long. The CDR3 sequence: CASRKTGTGELFF. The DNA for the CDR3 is TGTGCCAGCAGGAAGACAGGGACCGGGGAGCTGTTTTTT.

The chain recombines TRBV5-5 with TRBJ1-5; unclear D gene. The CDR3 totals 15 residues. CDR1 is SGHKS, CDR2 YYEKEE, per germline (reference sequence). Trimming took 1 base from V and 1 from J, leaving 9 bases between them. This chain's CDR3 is CASSLSSGSNQPQHF. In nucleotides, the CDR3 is TGTGCCAGCAGCTTGAGTTCGGGCAGCAATCAGCCCCAGCATTTT.

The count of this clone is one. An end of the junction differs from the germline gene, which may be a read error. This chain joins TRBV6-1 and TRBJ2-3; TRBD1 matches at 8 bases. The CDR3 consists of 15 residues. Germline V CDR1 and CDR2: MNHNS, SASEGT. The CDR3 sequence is CASSLRAAGTGTQYF. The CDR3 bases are TGTGCCAGCAGTCTCCGGGCCGCGGGGACAGGTACGCAGTATTTT.

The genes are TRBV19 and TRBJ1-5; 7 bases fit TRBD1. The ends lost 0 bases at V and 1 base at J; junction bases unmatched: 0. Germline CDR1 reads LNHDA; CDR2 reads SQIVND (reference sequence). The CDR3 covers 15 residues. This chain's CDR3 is CASSIEQGSNQPQHF. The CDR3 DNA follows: TGTGCCAGTAGTATAGAACAGGGGAGCAATCAGCCCCAGCATTTT.

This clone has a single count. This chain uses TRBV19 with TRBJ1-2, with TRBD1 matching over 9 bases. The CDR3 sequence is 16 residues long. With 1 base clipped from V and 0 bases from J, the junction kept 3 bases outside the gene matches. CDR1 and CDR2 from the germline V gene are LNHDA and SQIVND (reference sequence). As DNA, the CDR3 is TGTGCCAGTAGTATAGTACGACAGGGGGCTAACTATGGCTACACCTTC. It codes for CASSIVRQGANYGYTF.

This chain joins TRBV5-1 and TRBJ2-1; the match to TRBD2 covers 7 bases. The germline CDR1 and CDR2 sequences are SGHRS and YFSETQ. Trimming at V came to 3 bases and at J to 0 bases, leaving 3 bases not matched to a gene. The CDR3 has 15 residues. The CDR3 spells CASSSGTTSYNEQFF. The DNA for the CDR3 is TGCGCCAGCAGCTCCGGGACTACCTCCTACAATGAGCAGTTCTTC. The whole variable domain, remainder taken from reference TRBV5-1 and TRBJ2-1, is KAGVTQTPRYLIKTRGQQVTLSCSPISGHRSVSWYQQTPGQGLQFLFEYFSETQRNKGNFPGRFSGRQFSNSRSEMNVSTLELGDSALYLCASSSGTTSYNEQFFGPGTRLTVL.

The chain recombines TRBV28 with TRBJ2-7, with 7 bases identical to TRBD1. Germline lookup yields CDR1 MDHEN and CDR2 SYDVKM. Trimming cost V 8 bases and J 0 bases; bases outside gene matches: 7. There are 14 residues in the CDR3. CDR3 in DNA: TGTGCCAGCTTTCCCAGGGGGTCCTCCTACGAGCAGTACTTC. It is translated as CASFPRGSSYEQYF.

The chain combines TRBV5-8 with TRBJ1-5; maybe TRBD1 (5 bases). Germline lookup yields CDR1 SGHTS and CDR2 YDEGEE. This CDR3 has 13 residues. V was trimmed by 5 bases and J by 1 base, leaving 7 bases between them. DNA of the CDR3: TGTGCCAGCAGGGGACGGAGCAATCAGCCCCAGCATTTT. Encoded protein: CASRGRSNQPQHF.

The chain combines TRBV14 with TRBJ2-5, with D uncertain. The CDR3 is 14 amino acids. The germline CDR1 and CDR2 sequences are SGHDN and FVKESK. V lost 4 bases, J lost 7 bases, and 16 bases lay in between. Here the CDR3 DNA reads TGTGCCAGCAGCCTATCCTTTGGCCCTGTGACCCAGTACTTC. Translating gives CASSLSFGPVTQYF.

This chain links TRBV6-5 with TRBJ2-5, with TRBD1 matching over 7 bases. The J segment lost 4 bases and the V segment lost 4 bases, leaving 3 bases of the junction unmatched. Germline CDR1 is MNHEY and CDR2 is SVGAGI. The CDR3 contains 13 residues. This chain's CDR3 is CASSLNRGETQYF. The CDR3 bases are TGTGCCAGCAGTTTGAACAGGGGAGAGACCCAGTACTTC.